This T cell receptor (beta chain) was captured by sequencing in a study of blood T cell repertoires in COVID-19. Across the study: Spain, Italy and the United States supplied samples that represented acute and convalescent COVID-19. The analysed material was cDNA or gDNA that came from T cells, B-cell-depleted T cells, or PBMCs.

V lost 7 bases and J lost 13, with 16 bases in between. The CDR3 totals 11 residues. The germline CDR1 and CDR2 sequences are MNHEY and SVGAGI. As handled by the study authors: From reference gene primer amplification, estimates of nucleated cell counts were derived. Generated by immunoSEQ multiplex PCR, the TCRdb table keeps only in-frame clones and is missing some. That table supplies the V and J calls and clone size; D and trimming were determined from the DNA. Of more than 40,000 clones detected, around 85% appear once; the ten largest clones hold 2.5% to 3%. The TCR sequence derives from a man over 45 with acute or convalescent COVID-19. The rearrangement links TRBV6-5 to TRBJ1-2, with no clear D. The sequenced sample consisted of peripheral blood. CDR3 nucleotides: TGTGCCAGCAAGCTACAGAGTTCCCTCACCTTC. Protein: CASKLQSSLTF.